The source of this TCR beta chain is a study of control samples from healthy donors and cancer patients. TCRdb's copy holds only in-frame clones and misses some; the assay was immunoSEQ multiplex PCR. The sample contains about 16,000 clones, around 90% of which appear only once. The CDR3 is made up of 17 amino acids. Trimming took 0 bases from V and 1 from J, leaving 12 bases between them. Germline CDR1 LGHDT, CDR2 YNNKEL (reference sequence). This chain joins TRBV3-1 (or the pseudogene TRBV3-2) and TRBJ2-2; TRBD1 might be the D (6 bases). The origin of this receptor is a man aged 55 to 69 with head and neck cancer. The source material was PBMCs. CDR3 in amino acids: CASSQDQAGVNTGELFF. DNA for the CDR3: TGTGCCAGCAGCCAAGATCAGGCAGGGGTGAACACCGGGGAGCTGTTTTTT.